The T cell receptor beta chain described here comes from a study of blood T cell repertoires in COVID-19. Overall study: PBMCs, B-cell-depleted T cells, or T cells were the source of the cDNA or gDNA that made up the material.

V was pared by 8 bases and J by 0 bases, with 20 bases of the junction left unmatched. CDR1 is LNHDA, CDR2 SQIVND, per germline (reference sequence). The CDR3 is made up of 20 amino acids. Original analysis: Reference gene primer amplification gave estimated nucleated cell counts. This table comes from immunoSEQ multiplex PCR, and its TCRdb copy is limited to in-frame clones, with some not included. Clonal size and the V and J genes are those of that table, whereas D and trimming came from the DNA. The repertoire holds about 55,000 clones, with 80% to 95% as singletons. V gene TRBV19 combines with J gene TRBJ1-5; 9 bases are shared with TRBD1. Sequenced input: peripheral blood. The receptor was isolated from a human donor with active COVID-19. The donor label of this sample is uncertain. The CDR3 sequence: CASGDPSRDRVIYSNQPQHF. CDR3 sequence (DNA): TGTGCCAGTGGGGACCCATCCCGGGACAGGGTCATTTATAGCAATCAGCCCCAGCATTTT.